This T cell receptor (beta chain) stems from a study of shared clonotypes between healthy human individuals. General study results and limits: Generally, naive subsets came out with larger estimated richness than memory subsets.

The length of the CDR3 is 9 residues. Germline V gives CDR1 SEHNR, CDR2 FQNEAQ (reference sequence). Trimming stripped 4 bases from V and 9 bases from J, with 3 bases between. The data were produced by immunoSEQ multiplex PCR, yet TCRdb's version contains in-frame clones alone and is incomplete. The repertoire holds about 2.4 million clones, with 80% to 95% as singletons. Remarks on this clone: The antigen remains unidentified.

This TCR was sampled from a young man in good health. Some clones in this sample may be carry-over from other donors' samples. Sequenced material: naive CD4+ T cells from PBMCs. The subset was: CD45RA+ positively selected. The chain joins TRBV7-9 to TRBJ1-1; no firm D call. The CDR3 coding sequence is TGTGCCAGCAGCTCTCAAGCTTTCTTT. Its protein product is CASSSQAFF. The variable domain in full, completed from reference TRBV7-9 and TRBJ1-1, reads DTGVSQNPRHKITKRGQNVTFRCDPISEHNRLYWYRQTLGQGPEFLTYFQNEAQLEKSRLLSDRFSAERPKGSFSTLEIQRTEQGDSAMYLCASSSQAFFGQGTRLTVV.